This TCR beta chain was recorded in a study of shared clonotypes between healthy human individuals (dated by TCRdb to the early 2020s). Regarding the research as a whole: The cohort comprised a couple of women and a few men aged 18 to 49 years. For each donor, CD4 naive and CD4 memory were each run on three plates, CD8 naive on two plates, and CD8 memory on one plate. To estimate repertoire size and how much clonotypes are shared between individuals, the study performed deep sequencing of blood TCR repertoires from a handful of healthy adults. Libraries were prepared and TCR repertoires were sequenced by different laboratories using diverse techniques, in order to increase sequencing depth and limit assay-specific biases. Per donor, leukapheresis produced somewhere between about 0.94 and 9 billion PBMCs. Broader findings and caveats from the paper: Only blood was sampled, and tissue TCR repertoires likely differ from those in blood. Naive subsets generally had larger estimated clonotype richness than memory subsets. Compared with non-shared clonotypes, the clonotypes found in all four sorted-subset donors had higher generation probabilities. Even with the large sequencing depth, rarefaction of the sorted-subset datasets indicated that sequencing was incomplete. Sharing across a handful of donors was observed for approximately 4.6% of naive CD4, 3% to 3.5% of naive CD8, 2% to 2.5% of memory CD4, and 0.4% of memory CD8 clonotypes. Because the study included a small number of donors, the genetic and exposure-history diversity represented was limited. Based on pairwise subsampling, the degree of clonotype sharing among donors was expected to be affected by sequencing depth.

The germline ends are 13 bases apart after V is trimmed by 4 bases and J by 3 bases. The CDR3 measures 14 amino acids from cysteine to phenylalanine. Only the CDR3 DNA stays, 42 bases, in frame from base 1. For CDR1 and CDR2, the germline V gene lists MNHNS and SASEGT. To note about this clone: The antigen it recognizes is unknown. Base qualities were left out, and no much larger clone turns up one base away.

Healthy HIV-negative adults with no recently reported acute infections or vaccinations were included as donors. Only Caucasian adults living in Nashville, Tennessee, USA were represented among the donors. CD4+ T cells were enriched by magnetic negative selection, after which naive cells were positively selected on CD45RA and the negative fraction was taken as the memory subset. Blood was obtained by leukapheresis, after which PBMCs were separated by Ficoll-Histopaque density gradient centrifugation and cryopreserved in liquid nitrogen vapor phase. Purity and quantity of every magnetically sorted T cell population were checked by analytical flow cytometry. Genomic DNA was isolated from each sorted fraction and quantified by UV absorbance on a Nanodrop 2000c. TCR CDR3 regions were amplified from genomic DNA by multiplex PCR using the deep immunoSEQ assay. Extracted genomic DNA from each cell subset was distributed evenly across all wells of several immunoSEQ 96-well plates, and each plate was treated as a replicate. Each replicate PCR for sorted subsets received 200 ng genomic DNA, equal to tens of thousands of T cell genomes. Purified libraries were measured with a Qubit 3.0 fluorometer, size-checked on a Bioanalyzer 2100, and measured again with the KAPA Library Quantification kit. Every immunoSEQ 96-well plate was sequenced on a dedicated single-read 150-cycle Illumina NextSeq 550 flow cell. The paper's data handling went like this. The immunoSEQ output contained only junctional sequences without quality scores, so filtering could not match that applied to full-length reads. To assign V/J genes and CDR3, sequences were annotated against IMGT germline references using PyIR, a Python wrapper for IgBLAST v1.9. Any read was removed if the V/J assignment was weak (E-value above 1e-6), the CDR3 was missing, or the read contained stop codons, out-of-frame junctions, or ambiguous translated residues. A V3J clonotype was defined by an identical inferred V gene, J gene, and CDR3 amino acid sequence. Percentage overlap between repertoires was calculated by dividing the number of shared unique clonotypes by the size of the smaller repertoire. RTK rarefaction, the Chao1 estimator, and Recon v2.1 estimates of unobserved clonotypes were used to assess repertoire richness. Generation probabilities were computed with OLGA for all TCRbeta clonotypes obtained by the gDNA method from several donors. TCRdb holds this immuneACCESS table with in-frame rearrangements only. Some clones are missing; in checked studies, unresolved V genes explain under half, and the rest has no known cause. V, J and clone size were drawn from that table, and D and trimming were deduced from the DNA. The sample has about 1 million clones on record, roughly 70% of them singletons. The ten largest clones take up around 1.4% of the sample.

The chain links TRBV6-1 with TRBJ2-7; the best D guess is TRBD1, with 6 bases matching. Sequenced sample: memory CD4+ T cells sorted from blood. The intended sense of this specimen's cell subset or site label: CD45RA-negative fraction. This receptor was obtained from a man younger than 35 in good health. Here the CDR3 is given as CASSGGTFNYEQYF. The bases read TGTGCCAGCAGTGGGGGGACATTTAACTACGAGCAGTACTTC.